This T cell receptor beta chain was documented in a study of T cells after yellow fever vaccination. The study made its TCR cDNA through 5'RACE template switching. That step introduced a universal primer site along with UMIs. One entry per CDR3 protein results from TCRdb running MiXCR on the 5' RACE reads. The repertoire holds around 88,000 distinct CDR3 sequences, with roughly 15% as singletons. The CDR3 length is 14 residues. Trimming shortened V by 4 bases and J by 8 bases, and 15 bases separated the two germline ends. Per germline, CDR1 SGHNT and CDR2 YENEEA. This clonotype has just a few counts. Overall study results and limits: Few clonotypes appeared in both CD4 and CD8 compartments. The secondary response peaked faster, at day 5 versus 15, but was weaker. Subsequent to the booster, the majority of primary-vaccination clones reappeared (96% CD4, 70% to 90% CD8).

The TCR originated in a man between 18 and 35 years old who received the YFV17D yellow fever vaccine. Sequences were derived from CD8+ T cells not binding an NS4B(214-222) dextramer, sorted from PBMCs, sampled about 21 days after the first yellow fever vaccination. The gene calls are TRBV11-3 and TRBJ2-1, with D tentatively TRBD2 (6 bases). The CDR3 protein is CASSCEPGEYEQFF. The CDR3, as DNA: TGTGCCAGCAGCTGCGAACCGGGGGAATATGAGCAGTTCTTC. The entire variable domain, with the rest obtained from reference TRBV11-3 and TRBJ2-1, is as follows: EAGVVQSPRYKIIEKKQPVAFWCNPISGHNTLYWYLQNLGQGPELLIRYENEEAVDDSQLPKDRFSAERLKGVDSTLKIQPAELGDSAVYLCASSCEPGEYEQFFGPGTRLTVL.